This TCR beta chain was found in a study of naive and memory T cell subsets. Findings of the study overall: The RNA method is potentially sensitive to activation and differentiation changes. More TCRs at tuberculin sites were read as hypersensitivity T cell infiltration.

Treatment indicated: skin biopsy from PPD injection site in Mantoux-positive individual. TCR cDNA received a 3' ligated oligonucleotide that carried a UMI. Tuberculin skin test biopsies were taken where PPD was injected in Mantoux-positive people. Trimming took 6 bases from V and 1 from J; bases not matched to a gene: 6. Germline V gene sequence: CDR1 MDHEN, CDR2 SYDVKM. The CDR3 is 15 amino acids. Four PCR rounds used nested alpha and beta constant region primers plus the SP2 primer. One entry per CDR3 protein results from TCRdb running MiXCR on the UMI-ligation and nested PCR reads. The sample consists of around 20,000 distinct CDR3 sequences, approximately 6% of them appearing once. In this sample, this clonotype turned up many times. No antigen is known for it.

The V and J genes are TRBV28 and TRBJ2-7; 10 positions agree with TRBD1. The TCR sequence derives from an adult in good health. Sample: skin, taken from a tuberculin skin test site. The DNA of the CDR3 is TGTGCCAGCAGATCGGACAGGGGGGGTTCCTACGAGCAGTACTTC. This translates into CASRSDRGGSYEQYF.